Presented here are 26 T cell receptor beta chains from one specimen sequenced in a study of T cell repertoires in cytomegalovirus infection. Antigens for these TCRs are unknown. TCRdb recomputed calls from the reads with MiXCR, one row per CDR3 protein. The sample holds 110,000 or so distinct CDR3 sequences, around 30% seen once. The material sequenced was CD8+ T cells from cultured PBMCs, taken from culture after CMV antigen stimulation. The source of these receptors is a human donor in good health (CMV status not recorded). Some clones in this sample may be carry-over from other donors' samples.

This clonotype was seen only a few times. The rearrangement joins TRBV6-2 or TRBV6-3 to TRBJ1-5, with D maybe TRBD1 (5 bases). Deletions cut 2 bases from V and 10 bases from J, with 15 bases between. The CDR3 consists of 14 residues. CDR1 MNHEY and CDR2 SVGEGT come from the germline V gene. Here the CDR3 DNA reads TGTGCCAGCAGTTACGAAGACAGTATCCGTCCCCAGCATTTT. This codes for CASSYEDSIRPQHF.

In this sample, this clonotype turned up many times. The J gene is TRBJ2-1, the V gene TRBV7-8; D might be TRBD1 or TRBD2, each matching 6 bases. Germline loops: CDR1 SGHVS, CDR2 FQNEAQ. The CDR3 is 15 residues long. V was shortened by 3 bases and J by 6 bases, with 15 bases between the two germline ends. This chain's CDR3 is CASSFRGPFSNEQFF. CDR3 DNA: TGTGCCAGCAGCTTTCGGGGGCCCTTTTCCAATGAGCAGTTCTTC. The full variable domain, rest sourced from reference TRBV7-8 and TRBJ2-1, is GAGVSQSPRYKVAKRGQDVALRCDPISGHVSLFWYQQALGQGPEFLTYFQNEAQLDKSGLPSDRFFAERPEGSVSTLKIQRTQQEDSAVYLCASSFRGPFSNEQFFGPGTRLTVL.

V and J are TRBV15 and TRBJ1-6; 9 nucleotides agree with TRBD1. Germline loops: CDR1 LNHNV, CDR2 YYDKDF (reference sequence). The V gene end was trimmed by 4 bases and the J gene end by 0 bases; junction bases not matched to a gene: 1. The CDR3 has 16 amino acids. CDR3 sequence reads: CATSTDRGSYNSPLHF. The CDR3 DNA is TGTGCCACCAGCACGGACAGGGGCTCCTATAATTCACCCCTCCACTTT. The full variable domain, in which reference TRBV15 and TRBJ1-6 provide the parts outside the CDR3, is DAMVIQNPRYQVTQFGKPVTLSCSQTLNHNVMYWYQQKSSQAPKLLFHYYDKDFNNEADTPDNFQSRRPNTSFCFLDIRSPGLGDTAMYLCATSTDRGSYNSPLHFGNGTRLTVT.

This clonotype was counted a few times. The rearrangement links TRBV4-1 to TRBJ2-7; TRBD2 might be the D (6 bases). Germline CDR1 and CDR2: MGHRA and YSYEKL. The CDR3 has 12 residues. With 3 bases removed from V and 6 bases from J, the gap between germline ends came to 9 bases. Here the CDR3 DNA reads TGCGCCAGCAGCCACCCCGGGGGCGAGCAGTACTTC. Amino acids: CASSHPGGEQYF.

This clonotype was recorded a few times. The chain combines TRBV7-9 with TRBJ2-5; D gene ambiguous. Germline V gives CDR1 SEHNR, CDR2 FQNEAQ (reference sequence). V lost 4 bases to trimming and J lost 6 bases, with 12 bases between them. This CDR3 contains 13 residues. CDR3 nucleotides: TGTGCCAGCAGCTCTACAGCCCGAAAGACCCAGTACTTC. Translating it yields CASSSTARKTQYF. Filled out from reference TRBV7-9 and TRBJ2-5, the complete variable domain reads DTGVSQNPRHKITKRGQNVTFRCDPISEHNRLYWYRQTLGQGPEFLTYFQNEAQLEKSRLLSDRFSAERPKGSFSTLEIQRTEQGDSAMYLCASSSTARKTQYFGPGTRLLVL.

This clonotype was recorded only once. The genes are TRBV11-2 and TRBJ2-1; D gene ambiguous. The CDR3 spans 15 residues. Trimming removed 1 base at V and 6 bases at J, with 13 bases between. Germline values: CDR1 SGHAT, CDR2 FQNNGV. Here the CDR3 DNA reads TGTGCCAGCAGCTTAGGTCTGGGCGCAACCAATGAGCAGTTCTTC. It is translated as CASSLGLGATNEQFF. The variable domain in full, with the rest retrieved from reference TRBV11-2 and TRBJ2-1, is EAGVAQSPRYKIIEKRQSVAFWCNPISGHATLYWYQQILGQGPKLLIQFQNNGVVDDSQLPKDRFSAERLKGVDSTLKIQPAKLEDSAVYLCASSLGLGATNEQFFGPGTRLTVL.

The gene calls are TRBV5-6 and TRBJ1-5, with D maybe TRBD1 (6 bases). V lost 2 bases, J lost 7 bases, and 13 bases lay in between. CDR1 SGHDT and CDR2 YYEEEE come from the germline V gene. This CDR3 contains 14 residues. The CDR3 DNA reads TGTGCCAGCAGCTTCGGGACAAGTCAACAGCCCCAGCATTTT. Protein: CASSFGTSQQPQHF.

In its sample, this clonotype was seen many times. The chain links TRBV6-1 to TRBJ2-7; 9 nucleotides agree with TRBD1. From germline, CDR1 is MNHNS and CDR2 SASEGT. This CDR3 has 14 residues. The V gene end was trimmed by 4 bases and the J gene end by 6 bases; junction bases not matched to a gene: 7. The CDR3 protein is CASSGQGGLVEQYF. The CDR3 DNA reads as TGTGCCAGCAGTGGACAGGGGGGGTTGGTCGAGCAGTACTTC.

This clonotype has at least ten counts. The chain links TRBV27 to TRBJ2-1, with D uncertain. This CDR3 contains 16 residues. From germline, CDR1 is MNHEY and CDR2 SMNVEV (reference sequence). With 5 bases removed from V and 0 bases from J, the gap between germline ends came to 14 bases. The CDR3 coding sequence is TGTGCCAGCAGTAAGCAGGATTCGAGCTCCTACAATGAGCAGTTCTTC. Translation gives CASSKQDSSSYNEQFF.

DNA of the CDR3: TGTGCCAGCAGCTTAATTAGTGGTTTTAGCACTGAAGCTTTCTTT. Its translation is CASSLISGFSTEAFF. The chain joins TRBV7-2 to TRBJ1-1; unclear D gene. Looked up from germline, CDR1 is SGHTA and CDR2 is FQGNSA. There are 15 residues in the CDR3. V was trimmed by 2 bases and J by 4 bases, leaving 14 bases between them.

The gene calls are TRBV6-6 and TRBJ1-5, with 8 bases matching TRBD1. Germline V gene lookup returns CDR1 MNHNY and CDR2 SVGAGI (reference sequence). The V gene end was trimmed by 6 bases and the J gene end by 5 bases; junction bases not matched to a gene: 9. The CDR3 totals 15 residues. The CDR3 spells CASRPDREGDQPQHF. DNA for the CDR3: TGTGCCAGCAGACCGGACAGGGAGGGCGATCAGCCCCAGCATTTT.

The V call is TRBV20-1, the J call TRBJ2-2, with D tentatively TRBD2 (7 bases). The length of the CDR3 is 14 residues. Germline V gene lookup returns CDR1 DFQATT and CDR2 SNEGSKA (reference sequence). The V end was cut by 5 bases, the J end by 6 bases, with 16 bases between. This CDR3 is CSAPRGGASGELFF. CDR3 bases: TGCAGTGCTCCCAGAGGGGGGGCGTCCGGGGAGCTGTTTTTT.

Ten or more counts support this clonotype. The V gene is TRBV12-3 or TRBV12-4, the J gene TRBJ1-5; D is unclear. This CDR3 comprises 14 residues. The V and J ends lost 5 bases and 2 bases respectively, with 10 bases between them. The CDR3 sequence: CASSAPMGNQPQHF. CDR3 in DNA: TGTGCCAGCAGTGCCCCCATGGGCAATCAGCCCCAGCATTTT.

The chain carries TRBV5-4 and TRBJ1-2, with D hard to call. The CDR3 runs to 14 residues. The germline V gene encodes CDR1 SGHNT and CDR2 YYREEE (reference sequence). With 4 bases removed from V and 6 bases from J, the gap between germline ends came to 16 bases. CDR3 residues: CASSPLGGRDGYTF. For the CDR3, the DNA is TGTGCCAGCAGCCCGCTGGGTGGGAGGGATGGCTACACCTTC.

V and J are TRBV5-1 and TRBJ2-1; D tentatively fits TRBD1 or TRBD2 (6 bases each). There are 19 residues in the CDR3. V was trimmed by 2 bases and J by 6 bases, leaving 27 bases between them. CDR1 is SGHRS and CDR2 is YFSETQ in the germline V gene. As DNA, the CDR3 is TGCGCCAGCAGCTTAAAGGGTGATTTGCTTTTGGAGGGGGGCAATGAGCAGTTCTTC. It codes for CASSLKGDLLLEGGNEQFF.

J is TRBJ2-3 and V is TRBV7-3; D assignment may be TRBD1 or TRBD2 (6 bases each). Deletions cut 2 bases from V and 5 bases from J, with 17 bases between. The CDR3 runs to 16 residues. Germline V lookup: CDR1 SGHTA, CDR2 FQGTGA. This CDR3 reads CASSLPGGPGGDTQYF. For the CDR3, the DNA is TGTGCCAGCAGCTTACCCGGGGGCCCCGGCGGAGATACGCAGTATTTT.

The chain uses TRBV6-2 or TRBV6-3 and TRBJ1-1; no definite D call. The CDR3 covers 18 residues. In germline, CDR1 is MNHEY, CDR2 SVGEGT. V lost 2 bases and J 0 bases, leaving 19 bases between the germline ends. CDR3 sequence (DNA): TGTGCCAGCAGTTACCCAAGTCTCCGGGGAAGAGTGAACACTGAAGCTTTCTTT. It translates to CASSYPSLRGRVNTEAFF.

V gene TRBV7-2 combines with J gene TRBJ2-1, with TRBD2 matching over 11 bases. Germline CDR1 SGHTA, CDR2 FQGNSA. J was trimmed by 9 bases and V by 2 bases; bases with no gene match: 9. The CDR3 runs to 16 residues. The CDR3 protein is CASSLMYLAGGGEQFF. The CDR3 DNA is TGTGCCAGCAGCTTAATGTATCTAGCGGGGGGTGGTGAGCAGTTCTTC.

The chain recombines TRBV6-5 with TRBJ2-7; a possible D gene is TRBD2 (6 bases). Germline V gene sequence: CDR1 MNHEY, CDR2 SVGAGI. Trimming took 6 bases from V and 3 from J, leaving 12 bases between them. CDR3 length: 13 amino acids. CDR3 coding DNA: TGTGCCAGCAGCCAGGGACTTGACTACGAGCAGTACTTC. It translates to CASSQGLDYEQYF.

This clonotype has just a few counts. The CDR3 DNA reads as TGTGCCACCCTCTCCGGGTCCATGAACACTGAAGCTTTCTTT. It yields the protein CATLSGSMNTEAFF. The chain combines TRBV12-3 or TRBV12-4 with TRBJ1-1, with D hard to call. The germline V and J ends were trimmed by 10 bases and 0 bases, with 15 bases remaining between them. The CDR3 is 14 amino acids.

CDR3 protein: CASSLGRTVYGYTF. Here the CDR3 DNA reads TGTGCCAGCAGCCTCGGCAGGACAGTCTATGGCTACACCTTC. The chain employs TRBV11-1 and TRBJ1-2; tentatively, D is TRBD1 (6 bases). V was trimmed by 5 bases and J by 4 bases, leaving 14 bases between them. Germline lookup yields CDR1 SGHAT and CDR2 FQDESV (reference sequence). The CDR3 sequence is 14 residues long.

The CDR3 DNA sequence: TGTGCCATGGCGGCCATGAACACTGAAGCTTTCTTT. This sequence encodes CAMAAMNTEAFF. The V gene is TRBV7-3, the J gene TRBJ1-1; unclear D gene. The V end lost 10 bases, the J end lost 0 bases, and 9 bases lay between the germline ends. In germline, CDR1 is SGHTA, CDR2 FQGTGA. The CDR3 contains 12 residues.

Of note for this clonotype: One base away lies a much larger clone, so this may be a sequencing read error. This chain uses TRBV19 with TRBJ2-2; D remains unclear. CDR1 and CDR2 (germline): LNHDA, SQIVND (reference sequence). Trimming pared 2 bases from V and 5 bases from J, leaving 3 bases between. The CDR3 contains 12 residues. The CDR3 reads CASSIRTGELFF. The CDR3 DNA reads TGTGCCAGTAGTATAAGAACCGGGGAGCTGTTTTTT.

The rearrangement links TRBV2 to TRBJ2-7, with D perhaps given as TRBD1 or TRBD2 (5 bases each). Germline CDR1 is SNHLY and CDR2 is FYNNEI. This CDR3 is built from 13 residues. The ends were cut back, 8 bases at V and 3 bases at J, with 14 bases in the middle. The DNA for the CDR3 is TGTGCCAGCGGCCCCACAGGAGGCTACGAGCAGTACTTC. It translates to CASGPTGGYEQYF.

CDR3 sequence (DNA): TGTGCCAGCAGCCTCCGGGCAGGGGGTGCTAATGAAAAACTGTTTTTT. Residues: CASSLRAGGANEKLFF. The chain carries TRBV7-2 and TRBJ1-4, with 7 nucleotides matching TRBD1. Germline values: CDR1 SGHTA, CDR2 FQGNSA. V was pared by 5 bases and J by 3 bases, with 9 bases of the junction left unmatched. The CDR3 totals 16 residues.

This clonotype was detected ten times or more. The CDR3 loop is CASSQEAWLAGGHPTLKETQYF. In DNA, the CDR3 is TGTGCCAGCAGCCAAGAAGCTTGGCTAGCGGGGGGGCACCCAACACTTAAAGAGACCCAGTACTTC. The chain uses TRBV3-1 and TRBJ2-5, with 12 bases identical to TRBD2. V was pared by 0 bases and J by 3 bases, with 20 bases of the junction left unmatched. Germline V lookup: CDR1 LGHDT, CDR2 YNNKEL (reference sequence). The CDR3 extends over 22 amino acids.